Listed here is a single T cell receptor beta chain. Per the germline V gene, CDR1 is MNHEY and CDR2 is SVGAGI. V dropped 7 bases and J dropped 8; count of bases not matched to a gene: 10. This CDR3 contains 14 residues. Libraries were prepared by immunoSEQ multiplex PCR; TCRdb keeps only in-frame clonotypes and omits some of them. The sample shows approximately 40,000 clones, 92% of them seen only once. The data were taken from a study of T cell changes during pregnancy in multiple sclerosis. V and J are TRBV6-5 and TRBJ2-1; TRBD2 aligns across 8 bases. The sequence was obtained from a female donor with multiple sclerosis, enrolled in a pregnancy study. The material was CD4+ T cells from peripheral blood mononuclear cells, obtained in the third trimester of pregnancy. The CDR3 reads CASIPGGPPYEQFF. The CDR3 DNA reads TGTGCCAGCATCCCGGGAGGGCCACCCTATGAGCAGTTCTTC.